This T cell receptor (beta chain) is from a study of vaccination and CD4 T cells after COVID-19. Time point: late sampling 161 to 241 days after vaccination in a few convalescent patients. Treatment denoted: approximately 10-day PBMC culture with coronavirus spike peptide pools or control peptides (ViraFEST assay). ViraFEST stimulated the growth of antigen-specific T cells using peptide pools and subsequently profiled their TCRs by sequencing. Oncomine TCR Beta short-read sequencing was applied to DNA from cultured CD4+ T cells. TCRdb re-analysed the PCR reads in MiXCR, keeping a single row per CDR3 protein. There are 20,000 to 25,000 distinct CDR3 sequences in the sample; about half occur only once, and around an eighth lies in the top ten. The CDR3 totals 14 residues. The trim removed 5 bases at V and 1 base at J, leaving 2 bases unmatched. Germline CDR1 reads SEHNR; CDR2 reads FQNEAQ (reference sequence).

With respect to this clonotype: No antigen is known for it.

This TCR was recovered from a human donor who had recovered from COVID-19. This sequence joins TRBV7-9 and TRBJ1-2; 9 bases fit TRBD1. This specimen was CD4+ T cells from blood, cultured in vitro, taken about 7 months after SARS-CoV-2 vaccination. CDR3 in DNA: TGTGCCAGCAGCCGACAGGGGGTTAACTATGGCTACACCTTC. It encodes CASSRQGVNYGYTF. The entire variable domain, with the rest obtained from reference TRBV7-9 and TRBJ1-2, is as follows: DTGVSQNPRHKITKRGQNVTFRCDPISEHNRLYWYRQTLGQGPEFLTYFQNEAQLEKSRLLSDRFSAERPKGSFSTLEIQRTEQGDSAMYLCASSRQGVNYGYTFGSGTRLTVV.